The 5 T cell receptor beta chains given below trace back to one sample, sequenced in a study of T cell responses to AZD1222 COVID-19 vaccine (dated by TCRdb to 2020 to 2022). Library preparation employed the immunoSEQ multiplex PCR assay. In TCRdb, the immuneACCESS table is reduced to in-frame sequences with V and J assigned. These tables do not hold every clone; where another copy was compared, an unresolved V gene accounts for under half, and the others remain unexplained. In this sample the table shows about 110,000 clones, approximately 90% of which occur a single time. The ten largest clones add up to about 3% of the sample. The label giving this sample's time point can be read as: baseline before first vaccination. This specimen's treatment or condition label, interpreted: meningococcal conjugate vaccine given as trial control. The sample in question was peripheral blood, obtained on day 0 of MenACWY control vaccination. These receptors were taken from an adult in good health.

V usage is TRBV4-2 and J usage is TRBJ1-1; D unresolved. V was clipped by 1 base and J by 3 bases, with 9 bases between them. Per germline, CDR1 LGHNA and CDR2 YNFKEQ. There are 14 residues in the CDR3. CDR3 DNA: TGTGCCAGCAGCCAAGTGGAGTCTTACACTGAAGCTTTCTTT. This gives the protein CASSQVESYTEAFF.

The chain carries TRBV6-1 and TRBJ1-3, with D unresolved. There are 13 residues in the CDR3. V was pared by 1 base and J by 4 bases, with 5 bases between. Germline-derived CDR1 and CDR2 are MNHNS and SASEGT. CDR3 protein: CASSEVQGNTIYF. CDR3 sequence (DNA): TGTGCCAGCAGTGAAGTGCAAGGAAACACCATATATTTT.

The CDR3 loop reads CASSEGTGRRYYEQYF. The CDR3 DNA is TGTGCCAGCAGCGAAGGGACAGGCCGACGCTACTACGAGCAGTACTTC. V gene TRBV14 combines with J gene TRBJ2-7; 8 bases are shared with TRBD1. This CDR3 is built from 16 residues. Germline-derived CDR1 and CDR2 are SGHDN and FVKESK. After removal of 5 bases from V and 3 bases from J, the junction contained 12 bases not matched to a gene.

V is TRBV30 and J is TRBJ1-6, with D unclear. This CDR3 has 11 residues. The ends were cut back, 3 bases at V and 8 bases at J, with 5 bases in the middle. Germline lookup yields CDR1 GTSNPN and CDR2 SVGIG (reference sequence). CDR3 DNA: TGTGCCTGGAGACATGATTCACCCCTCCACTTT. This codes for CAWRHDSPLHF.

This clone showed up just once. The genes are TRBV19 and TRBJ1-1, with no clear D. This CDR3 has 16 amino acids. Per the germline V gene, CDR1 is LNHDA and CDR2 is SQIVND (reference sequence). V gave up 6 bases and J gave up 1 base, with 18 bases separating them. CDR3: CASSSRAAGWNTEAFF. Written as DNA, the CDR3 is TGTGCCAGTAGCAGCCGCGCGGCTGGTTGGAACACTGAAGCTTTCTTT.